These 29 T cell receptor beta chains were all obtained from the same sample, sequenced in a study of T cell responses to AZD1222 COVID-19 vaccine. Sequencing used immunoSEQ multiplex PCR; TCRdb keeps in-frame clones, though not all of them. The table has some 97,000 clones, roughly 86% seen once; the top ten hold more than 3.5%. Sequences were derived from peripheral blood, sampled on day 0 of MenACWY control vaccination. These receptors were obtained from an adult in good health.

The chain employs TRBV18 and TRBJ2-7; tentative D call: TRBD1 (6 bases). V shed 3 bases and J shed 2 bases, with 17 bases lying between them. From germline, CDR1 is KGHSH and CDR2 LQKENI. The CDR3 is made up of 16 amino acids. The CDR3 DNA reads TGTGCCAGCTCACCCCCGATATCAGGGGAAGCCTACGAGCAGTACTTC. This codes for CASSPPISGEAYEQYF.

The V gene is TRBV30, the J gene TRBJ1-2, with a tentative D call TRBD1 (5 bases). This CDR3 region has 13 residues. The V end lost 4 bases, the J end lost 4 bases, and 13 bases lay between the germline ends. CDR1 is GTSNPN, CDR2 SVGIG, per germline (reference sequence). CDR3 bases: TGTGCCTGGATTGGAAGGGGAAGCTATGGCTACACCTTC. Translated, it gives CAWIGRGSYGYTF.

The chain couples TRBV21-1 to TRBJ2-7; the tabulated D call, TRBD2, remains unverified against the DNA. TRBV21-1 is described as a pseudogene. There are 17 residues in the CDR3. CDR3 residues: CASSLGLAGSLPHEQYF. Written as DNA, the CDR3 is TGTGCCAGCAGCTTGGGACTAGCGGGATCCCTACCCCACGAGCAGTACTTC.

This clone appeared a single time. In DNA form, the CDR3 reads TGTGCCAGCAGCTTATCATTTGGGACTATCCGCTCCGAGCAGTACTTC. As protein: CASSLSFGTIRSEQYF. This rearrangement joins TRBV11-2 to TRBJ2-7; 7 bases are shared with TRBD2. CDR1 and CDR2 (germline): SGHAT, FQNNGV. The CDR3 runs to 16 residues. The V gene end was trimmed by 2 bases and the J gene end by 6 bases; junction bases not matched to a gene: 13.

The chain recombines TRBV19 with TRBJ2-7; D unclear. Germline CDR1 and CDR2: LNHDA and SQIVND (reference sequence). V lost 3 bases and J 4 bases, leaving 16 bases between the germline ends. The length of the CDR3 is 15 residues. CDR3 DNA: TGTGCCAGTAGTATTTCGCTCAACGGTGGTTACGAGCAGTACTTC. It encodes CASSISLNGGYEQYF.

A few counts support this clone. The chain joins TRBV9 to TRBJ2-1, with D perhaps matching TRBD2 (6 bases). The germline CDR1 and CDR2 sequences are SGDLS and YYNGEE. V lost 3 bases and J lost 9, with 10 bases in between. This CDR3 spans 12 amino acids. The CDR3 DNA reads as TGTGCCAGCAGCGGACCCGGGGGTGAGCAGTTCTTC. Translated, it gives CASSGPGGEQFF.

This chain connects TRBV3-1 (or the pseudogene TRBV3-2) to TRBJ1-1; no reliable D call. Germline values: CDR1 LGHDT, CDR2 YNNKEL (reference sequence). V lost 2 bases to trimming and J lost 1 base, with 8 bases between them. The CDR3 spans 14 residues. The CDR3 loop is CASSQRSQNTEAFF. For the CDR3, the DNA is TGTGCCAGCAGCCAAAGGTCACAGAACACTGAAGCTTTCTTT.

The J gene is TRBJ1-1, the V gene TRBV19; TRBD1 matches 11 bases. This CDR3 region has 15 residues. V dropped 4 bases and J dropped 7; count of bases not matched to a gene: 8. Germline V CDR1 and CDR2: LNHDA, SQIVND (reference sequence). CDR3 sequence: CASSKGTGGYIEAFF. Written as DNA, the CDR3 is TGTGCCAGTAGTAAGGGGACAGGGGGTTATATTGAAGCTTTCTTT. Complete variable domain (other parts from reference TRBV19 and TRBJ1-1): DGGITQSPKYLFRKEGQNVTLSCEQNLNHDAMYWYRQDPGQGLRLIYYSQIVNDFQKGDIAEGYSVSREKKESFPLTVTSAQKNPTAFYLCASSKGTGGYIEAFFGQGTRLTVV.

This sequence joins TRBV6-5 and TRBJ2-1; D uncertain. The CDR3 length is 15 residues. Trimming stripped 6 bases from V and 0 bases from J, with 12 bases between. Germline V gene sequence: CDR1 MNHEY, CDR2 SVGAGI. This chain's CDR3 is CASSPHYSSYNEQFF. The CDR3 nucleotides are TGTGCCAGCAGCCCCCACTATAGCTCCTACAATGAGCAGTTCTTC.

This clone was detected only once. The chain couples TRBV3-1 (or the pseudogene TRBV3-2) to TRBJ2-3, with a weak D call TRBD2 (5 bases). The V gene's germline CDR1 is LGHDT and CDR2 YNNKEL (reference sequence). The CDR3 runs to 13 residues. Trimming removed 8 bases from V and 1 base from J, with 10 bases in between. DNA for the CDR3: TGTGCCAGCGAGGGCCGGGGCACAGATACGCAGTATTTT. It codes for CASEGRGTDTQYF.

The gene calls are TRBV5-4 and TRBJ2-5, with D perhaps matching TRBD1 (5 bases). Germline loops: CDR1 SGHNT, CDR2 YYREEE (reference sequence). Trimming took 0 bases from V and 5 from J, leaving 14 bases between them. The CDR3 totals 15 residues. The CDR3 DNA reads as TGTGCCAGCAGCTTGGGCGACAGATCCCAGGAGACCCAGTACTTC. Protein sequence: CASSLGDRSQETQYF.

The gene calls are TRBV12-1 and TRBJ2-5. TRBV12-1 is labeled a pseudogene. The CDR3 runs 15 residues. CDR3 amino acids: CASSFGDAPYLTQYF. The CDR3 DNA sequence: TGTGCCAGCAGCTTTGGGGACGCCCCCTATTTGACCCAGTACTTC.

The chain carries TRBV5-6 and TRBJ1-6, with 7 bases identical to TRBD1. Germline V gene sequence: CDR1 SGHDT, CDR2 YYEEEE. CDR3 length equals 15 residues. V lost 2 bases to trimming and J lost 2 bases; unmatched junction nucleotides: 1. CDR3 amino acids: CASSFQGAYNSPLHF. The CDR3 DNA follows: TGTGCCAGCAGCTTTCAGGGGGCCTATAATTCACCCCTCCACTTT.

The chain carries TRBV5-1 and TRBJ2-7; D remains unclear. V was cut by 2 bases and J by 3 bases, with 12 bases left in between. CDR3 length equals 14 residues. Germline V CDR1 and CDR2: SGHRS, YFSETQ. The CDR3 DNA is TGCGCCAGCAGCTTTGGTCCGGAGAGCTACGAGCAGTACTTC. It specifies CASSFGPESYEQYF. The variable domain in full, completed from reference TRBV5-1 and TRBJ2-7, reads KAGVTQTPRYLIKTRGQQVTLSCSPISGHRSVSWYQQTPGQGLQFLFEYFSETQRNKGNFPGRFSGRQFSNSRSEMNVSTLELGDSALYLCASSFGPESYEQYFGPGTRLTVT.

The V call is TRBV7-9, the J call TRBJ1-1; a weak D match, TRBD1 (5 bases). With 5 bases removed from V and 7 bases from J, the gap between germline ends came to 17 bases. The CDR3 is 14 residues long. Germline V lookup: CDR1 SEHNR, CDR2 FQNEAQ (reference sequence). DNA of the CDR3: TGTGCCAGCAGCCCTAGCGGGGCCAGGGTTGAAGCTTTCTTT. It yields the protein CASSPSGARVEAFF.

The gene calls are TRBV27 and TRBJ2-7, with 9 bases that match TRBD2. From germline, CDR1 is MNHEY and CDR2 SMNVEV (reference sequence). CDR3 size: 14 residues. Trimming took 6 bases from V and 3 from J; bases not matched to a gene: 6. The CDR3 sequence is CASSPTSGIYEQYF. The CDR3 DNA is TGTGCCAGCAGCCCGACTAGCGGAATCTACGAGCAGTACTTC.

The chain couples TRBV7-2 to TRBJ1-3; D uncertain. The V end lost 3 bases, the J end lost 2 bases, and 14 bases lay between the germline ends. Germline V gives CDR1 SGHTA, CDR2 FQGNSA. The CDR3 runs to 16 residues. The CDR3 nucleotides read TGTGCCAGCAGCTTCGCCCGGACGACCACTGGAAACACCATATATTTT. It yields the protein CASSFARTTTGNTIYF.

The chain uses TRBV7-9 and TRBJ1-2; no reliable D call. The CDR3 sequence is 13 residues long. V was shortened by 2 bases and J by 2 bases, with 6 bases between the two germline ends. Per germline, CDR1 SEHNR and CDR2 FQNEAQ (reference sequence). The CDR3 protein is CASSLYGNYGYTF. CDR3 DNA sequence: TGTGCCAGCAGCTTATACGGGAACTATGGCTACACCTTC.

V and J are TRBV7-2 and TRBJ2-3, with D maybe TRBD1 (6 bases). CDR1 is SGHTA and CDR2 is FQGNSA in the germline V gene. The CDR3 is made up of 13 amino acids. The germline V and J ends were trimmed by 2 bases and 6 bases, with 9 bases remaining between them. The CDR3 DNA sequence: TGTGCCAGCAGCTTATCACAGGGCGATACGCAGTATTTT. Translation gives CASSLSQGDTQYF.

The CDR3 DNA is TGCGCCAGCAGCCAAGACTTTACAGCGGGATTTACCGGGGAGCTGTTTTTT. Protein: CASSQDFTAGFTGELFF. This chain links TRBV4-3 with TRBJ2-2, with 7 bases matching TRBD2. Trimming at V came to 0 bases and at J to 5 bases, leaving 9 bases not matched to a gene. The CDR3 loop spans 17 amino acids. CDR1 is LGHNA and CDR2 is YSLEER in the germline V gene.

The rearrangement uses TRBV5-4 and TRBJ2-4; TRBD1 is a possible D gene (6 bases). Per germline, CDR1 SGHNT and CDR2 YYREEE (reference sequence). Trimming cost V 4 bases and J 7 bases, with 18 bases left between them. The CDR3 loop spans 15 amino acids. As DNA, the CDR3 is TGTGCCAGCAGCCAGCAGGGTGGGGGCGGGAACATTCAGTACTTC. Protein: CASSQQGGGGNIQYF.

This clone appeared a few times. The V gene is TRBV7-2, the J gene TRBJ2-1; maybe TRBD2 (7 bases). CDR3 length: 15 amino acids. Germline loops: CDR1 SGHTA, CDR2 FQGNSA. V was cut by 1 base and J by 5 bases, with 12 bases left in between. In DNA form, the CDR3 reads TGTGCCAGCAGCTTAGACGGGGGGCCCGACAATGAGCAGTTCTTC. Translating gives CASSLDGGPDNEQFF. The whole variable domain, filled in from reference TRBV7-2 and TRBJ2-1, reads GAGVSQSPSNKVTEKGKDVELRCDPISGHTALYWYRQSLGQGLEFLIYFQGNSAPDKSGLPSDRFSAERTGGSVSTLTIQRTQQEDSAVYLCASSLDGGPDNEQFFGPGTRLTVL.

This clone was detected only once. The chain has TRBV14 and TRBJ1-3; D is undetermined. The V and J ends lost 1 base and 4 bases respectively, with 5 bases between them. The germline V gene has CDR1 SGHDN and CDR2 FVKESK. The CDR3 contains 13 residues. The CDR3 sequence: CASSQALGNTIYF. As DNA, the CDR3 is TGTGCCAGCAGCCAAGCTTTGGGAAACACCATATATTTT.

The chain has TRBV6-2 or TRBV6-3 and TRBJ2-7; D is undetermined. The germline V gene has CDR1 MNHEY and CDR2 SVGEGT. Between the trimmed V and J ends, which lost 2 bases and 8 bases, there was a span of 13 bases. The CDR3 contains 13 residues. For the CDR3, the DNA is TGTGCCAGCAGTTACACCACCAGTACGCAGCAGTACTTC. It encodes CASSYTTSTQQYF.

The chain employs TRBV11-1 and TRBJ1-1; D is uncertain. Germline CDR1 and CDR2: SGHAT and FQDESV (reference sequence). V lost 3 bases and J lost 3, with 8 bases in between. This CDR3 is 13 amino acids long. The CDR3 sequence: CASSFSQDTEAFF. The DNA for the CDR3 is TGTGCCAGCAGCTTCAGCCAGGACACTGAAGCTTTCTTT.

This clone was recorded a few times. The CDR3 bases are TGCGCCAGCAGCGGTTTCCTCGGAGAGACCCAGTACTTC. Its protein is CASSGFLGETQYF. The chain recombines TRBV5-1 with TRBJ2-5; D ambiguous. V lost 4 bases and J lost 4, with 11 bases in between. The CDR3 is made up of 13 amino acids. The germline CDR1 and CDR2 sequences are SGHRS and YFSETQ.

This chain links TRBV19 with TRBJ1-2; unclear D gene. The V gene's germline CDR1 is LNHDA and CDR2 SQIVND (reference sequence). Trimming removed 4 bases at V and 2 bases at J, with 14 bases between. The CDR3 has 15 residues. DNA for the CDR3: TGTGCCAGTAGTAACCAAGACAACGCCAACTATGGCTACACCTTC. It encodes CASSNQDNANYGYTF. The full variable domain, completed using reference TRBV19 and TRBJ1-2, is DGGITQSPKYLFRKEGQNVTLSCEQNLNHDAMYWYRQDPGQGLRLIYYSQIVNDFQKGDIAEGYSVSREKKESFPLTVTSAQKNPTAFYLCASSNQDNANYGYTFGSGTRLTVV.

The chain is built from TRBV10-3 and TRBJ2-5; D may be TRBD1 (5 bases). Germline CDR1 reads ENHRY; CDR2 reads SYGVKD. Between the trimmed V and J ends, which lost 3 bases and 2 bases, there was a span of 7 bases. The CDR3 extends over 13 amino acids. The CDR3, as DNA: TGTGCCATCAGTGAATGGACACAAGAGACCCAGTACTTC. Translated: CAISEWTQETQYF.

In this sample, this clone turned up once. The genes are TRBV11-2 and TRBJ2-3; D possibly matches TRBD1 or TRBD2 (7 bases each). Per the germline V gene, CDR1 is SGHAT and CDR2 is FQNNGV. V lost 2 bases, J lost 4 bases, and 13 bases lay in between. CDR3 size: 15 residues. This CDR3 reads CASSLMSGGADTQYF. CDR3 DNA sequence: TGTGCCAGCAGCTTAATGTCAGGGGGGGCAGATACGCAGTATTTT.